One and the same sample provided the 26 T cell receptor beta chains below, sequenced in a study of graft-versus-host responses after intestinal transplantation. Sequencing used immunoSEQ multiplex PCR; TCRdb keeps in-frame clones, though not all of them. Of approximately 32,000 clones listed, approximately 96% are singletons. The sequencing here drew on PBMCs, taken 16 days after intestinal transplant. These TCRs come from a human patient who received an intestinal transplant, so some T cells may come from the graft donor.

The chain joins TRBV6-6 to TRBJ2-3; D possibly corresponds to TRBD1 (5 bases). This CDR3 spans 14 amino acids. The V gene's germline CDR1 is MNHNY and CDR2 SVGAGI (reference sequence). V was clipped by 7 bases and J by 6 bases, with 17 bases between them. CDR3: CASTHGPGLDTQYF. The DNA for the CDR3 is TGTGCCAGCACCCACGGGCCAGGGCTCGATACGCAGTATTTT.

The chain employs TRBV2 and TRBJ2-7, with TRBD1 matching over 11 bases. CDR3 size: 14 residues. CDR1 is SNHLY, CDR2 FYNNEI, per germline. Trimming took 8 bases from V and 5 from J; bases not matched to a gene: 8. CDR3 amino acids: CASGGDRGTNEQYF. In DNA form, the CDR3 reads TGTGCCAGCGGGGGGGACAGGGGGACGAACGAGCAGTACTTC.

A note on this clone: At the DNA level, this CDR3 is encoded by other sequences in the same sample as well. This sequence joins TRBV19 and TRBJ2-4; a possible D gene is TRBD2 (6 bases). CDR3 length: 14 residues. Germline CDR1 LNHDA, CDR2 SQIVND (reference sequence). V lost 10 bases and J 2 bases, leaving 15 bases between the germline ends. CDR3 amino acids: CATGMGGSKNIQYF. CDR3 bases: TGTGCCACCGGTATGGGAGGATCCAAAAACATTCAGTACTTC.

The V gene is TRBV29-1, the J gene TRBJ2-1, with 8 positions matching TRBD2. CDR1 and CDR2 (germline): SQVTM, ANQGSEA. J was trimmed by 7 bases and V by 0 bases; bases with no gene match: 14. The CDR3 runs to 17 residues. CDR3 in DNA: TGCAGCGTTGAAGACCCCTTTGGACTAAGCGGGAGAAATGAGCAGTTCTTC. Protein product: CSVEDPFGLSGRNEQFF.

The rearrangement joins TRBV18 to TRBJ2-5, with D possibly called TRBD1 or TRBD2 (5 bases each). V lost 3 bases and J lost 5, with 13 bases in between. The germline CDR1 and CDR2 sequences are KGHSH and LQKENI. CDR3 length: 14 residues. The CDR3 nucleotides are TGTGCCAGCTCACCCCTGGGACGCGGGGAGACCCAGTACTTC. It codes for CASSPLGRGETQYF.

The chain uses TRBV28 and TRBJ2-1, with TRBD1 matching over 10 bases. Unmatched junction bases numbered 10, after V lost 8 bases and J lost 3 bases. There are 16 residues in the CDR3. The germline CDR1 and CDR2 sequences are MDHEN and SYDVKM. The CDR3 region has the DNA TGTGCCAGCCCCTCCCGGGGGACAGGGGACTACAATGAGCAGTTCTTC. This translates into CASPSRGTGDYNEQFF.

V is TRBV5-1 and J is TRBJ2-2, with D maybe TRBD1 (6 bases). V was cut by 0 bases and J by 4 bases, with 13 bases left in between. The CDR3 sequence is 16 residues long. Germline V gene data show CDR1 as SGHRS and CDR2 as YFSETQ. CDR3: CASSLAGEGGTGELFF. The CDR3 nucleotides read TGCGCCAGCAGCTTGGCGGGCGAAGGGGGCACCGGGGAGCTGTTTTTT.

V gene TRBV14 combines with J gene TRBJ1-1; D ambiguous. Trimming took 0 bases from V and 4 from J, leaving 6 bases between them. Germline V gene sequence: CDR1 SGHDN, CDR2 FVKESK. This CDR3 contains 13 residues. The CDR3 DNA reads TGTGCCAGCAGCCAAGAGGGCGCCACTGAAGCTTTCTTT. It yields the protein CASSQEGATEAFF.

The rearrangement links TRBV2 to TRBJ2-3; 9 positions agree with TRBD1. There are 15 residues in the CDR3. Germline assignment: CDR1 SNHLY and CDR2 FYNNEI. J was trimmed by 2 bases and V by 6 bases; bases with no gene match: 6. CDR3 region: CASREQGAATDTQYF. In nucleotides, the CDR3 is TGTGCCAGCAGGGAACAGGGGGCGGCCACAGATACGCAGTATTTT.

The chain employs TRBV27 and TRBJ2-1, with D uncertain. Germline CDR1 and CDR2: MNHEY and SMNVEV (reference sequence). The CDR3 length is 12 residues. V was shortened by 6 bases and J by 10 bases, with 13 bases between the two germline ends. Here the CDR3 DNA reads TGTGCCAGCAGCCCCCGAGCGAGGGAGCAGTTCTTC. The encoded protein is CASSPRAREQFF.

J is TRBJ2-7 and V is TRBV10-3; maybe TRBD1 (6 bases). This CDR3 spans 12 amino acids. Trimming stripped 0 bases from V and 8 bases from J, with 8 bases between. In germline, CDR1 is ENHRY, CDR2 SYGVKD. CDR3: CAISESTGKQYF. CDR3 bases: TGTGCCATCAGTGAGTCGACAGGAAAGCAGTACTTC.

The chain joins TRBV7-9 to TRBJ2-1; D is undetermined. CDR1 and CDR2 from the germline V gene are SEHNR and FQNEAQ (reference sequence). The CDR3 contains 11 residues. Trimming removed 2 bases at V and 6 bases at J, with 2 bases between. The CDR3 sequence is CASSLINEQFF. CDR3 coding DNA: TGTGCCAGCAGCTTAATCAATGAGCAGTTCTTC.

Note on this clone: An end of the junction differs from the germline gene, which may be a read error. The same CDR3 can be traced to other DNA sequences in this sample. The chain is built from TRBV6-1 and TRBJ2-3; D is perhaps TRBD1 or TRBD2 (5 bases each). The CDR3 totals 16 residues. CDR1 and CDR2 from the germline V gene are MNHNS and SASEGT. CDR3 residues: CASSELMGTRTDTQYF. The CDR3 bases are TGTGCCAGCAGTGAACTAATGGGGACCCGCACAGACACGCAGTATTTT.

This clone has a handful of counts. V gene TRBV5-1 combines with J gene TRBJ1-2; D not resolved. The CDR3 totals 13 residues. Trimming left V 2 bases short and J 4 bases short, with 9 bases between. CDR1 SGHRS and CDR2 YFSETQ come from the germline V gene. CDR3 sequence (DNA): TGCGCCAGCAGCTTCCAGGAGGGCTATGGCTACACCTTC. Amino acid sequence: CASSFQEGYGYTF.

This chain joins TRBV19 and TRBJ2-7; 8 positions match TRBD1. Losses at the gene ends were 3 bases for V and 7 bases for J; bases not matched to a gene: 8. This CDR3 region has 14 residues. Germline V gene sequence: CDR1 LNHDA, CDR2 SQIVND (reference sequence). In nucleotides, the CDR3 is TGTGCCAGTAGTATCCAGGGGGCGCCCCGGGAGCAGTACTTC. Protein: CASSIQGAPREQYF.

This chain joins TRBV5-4 and TRBJ2-2; TRBD1 matches at 10 bases. Germline trimming cut 0 bases from V and 1 base from J; bases unmatched to any gene: 0. The CDR3 spans 16 residues. Germline V gene data show CDR1 as SGHNT and CDR2 as YYREEE (reference sequence). The CDR3 spells CASSLGDRGNTGELFF. CDR3 bases: TGTGCCAGCAGCTTGGGGGACAGGGGGAACACCGGGGAGCTGTTTTTT.

CDR3 nucleotide sequence: TGTGCCAGCAGCCCCGGGGGGGGCGCGTTTTTCACCGGGGAGCTGTTTTTT. The encoded protein is CASSPGGGAFFTGELFF. J is TRBJ2-2 and V is TRBV6-4; 8 bases line up with TRBD2. Germline V gives CDR1 MRHNA, CDR2 SNTAGT. V was clipped by 6 bases and J by 4 bases; unmatched bases: 13. The CDR3 totals 17 residues.

The chain recombines TRBV7-9 with TRBJ2-4, with TRBD1 matching over 9 bases. CDR1 SEHNR and CDR2 FQNEAQ come from the germline V gene (reference sequence). The length of the CDR3 is 17 residues. V dropped 6 bases and J dropped 12; count of bases not matched to a gene: 21. The CDR3 sequence is CASRQSGQGSPEFGQYF. The CDR3 DNA follows: TGTGCCAGCAGGCAATCGGGACAGGGCTCCCCAGAATTTGGTCAGTACTTC.

This chain connects TRBV6-1 to TRBJ1-1, with D tentatively TRBD1 (5 bases). In germline, CDR1 is MNHNS, CDR2 SASEGT. V was shortened by 4 bases and J by 0 bases, with 12 bases between the two germline ends. The CDR3 has 15 amino acids. The CDR3 protein is CASSGDPPLNTEAFF. In DNA, the CDR3 is TGTGCCAGCAGTGGGGACCCCCCATTGAACACTGAAGCTTTCTTT.

The J gene is TRBJ1-3, the V gene TRBV27; TRBD1 agrees at 9 bases. The CDR3 is 15 residues long. J lost 4 bases, V lost 4 bases, and 5 bases had no gene match. Germline assignment: CDR1 MNHEY and CDR2 SMNVEV (reference sequence). CDR3 nucleotide sequence: TGTGCCAGCAGTTCCCCGGGACAGGGAGGAAACACCATATATTTT. Residues: CASSSPGQGGNTIYF.

This clone was found a few times. The chain is built from TRBV10-3 and TRBJ2-7, with D hard to call. This CDR3 contains 15 residues. Trimming took 5 bases from V and 5 from J, leaving 19 bases between them. Germline loops: CDR1 ENHRY, CDR2 SYGVKD. For the CDR3, the DNA is TGTGCCATCAGTAAGCCCTTCTCGGACGAGGACGAGCAGTACTTC. Residues: CAISKPFSDEDEQYF.

CDR3 coding DNA: TGTGCCATCAGCGCATGGACAGGCCTTTCGCTCTATGGCTACACCTTC. Amino acid sequence: CAISAWTGLSLYGYTF. V gene TRBV10-3 combines with J gene TRBJ1-2; 7 nucleotides line up with TRBD1. The CDR3 has 16 amino acids. The J segment lost 4 bases and the V segment lost 6 bases, leaving 14 bases of the junction unmatched. The germline V gene has CDR1 ENHRY and CDR2 SYGVKD.

This clone was counted a single time. The chain links TRBV6-5 to TRBJ1-4; perhaps TRBD1 as D (6 bases). The CDR3 extends over 14 amino acids. Germline CDR1 reads MNHEY; CDR2 reads SVGAGI. Trimming shortened V by 5 bases and J by 10 bases, and 17 bases separated the two germline ends. The CDR3 sequence is CASSEGGGVGKLFF. The CDR3 nucleotides are TGTGCCAGCAGTGAAGGCGGGGGCGTAGGAAAACTGTTTTTT.

The V call is TRBV5-4, the J call TRBJ2-1; 7 nucleotides line up with TRBD2. The CDR3 spans 16 residues. Germline V gene data show CDR1 as SGHNT and CDR2 as YYREEE (reference sequence). V gave up 4 bases and J gave up 1 base; unmatched junction bases: 8. The CDR3 protein is CASSPNSGFSYNEQFF. The CDR3 coding sequence is TGTGCCAGCAGCCCTAATAGCGGGTTTTCCTACAATGAGCAGTTCTTC.

The chain combines TRBV9 with TRBJ2-2, with D possibly matching TRBD1 (5 bases). CDR1 and CDR2 from the germline V gene are SGDLS and YYNGEE. The V and J ends lost 4 bases and 4 bases respectively, with 14 bases between them. The CDR3 is made up of 15 amino acids. The CDR3 bases are TGTGCCAGCAGCTTTCTACAGGAAGCCACCGGGGAGCTGTTTTTT. It translates to CASSFLQEATGELFF.

The chain links TRBV5-4 to TRBJ2-7; the match to TRBD1 covers 10 bases. This CDR3 is built from 14 residues. Looked up from germline, CDR1 is SGHNT and CDR2 is YYREEE (reference sequence). V trimming: 4 bases; J trimming: 2 bases; junction bases outside the gene matches: 3. The CDR3 coding sequence is TGTGCCAGCAGCGCCGGGACAGGGGCCTACGAGCAGTACTTC. Translated, it gives CASSAGTGAYEQYF.